The 27 T cell receptor beta chains below come from one sample, sequenced in a study of blood T cell repertoires in COVID-19. TCRdb keeps only in-frame clones here, not all; method: immunoSEQ multiplex PCR. The sample has fewer than 110,000 clones; about nine tenths are singletons. The sample consisted of peripheral blood. The receptor source for this set is a woman of 80 years or more in a cohort sampled during active COVID-19.

The rearrangement links TRBV28 to TRBJ2-7; possible D gene TRBD1, 6 bases. V was cut by 6 bases and J by 6 bases, with 18 bases left in between. Germline-derived CDR1 and CDR2 are MDHEN and SYDVKM. CDR3 length: 14 residues. CDR3 in DNA: TGTGCCAGCAGCCGCCCTAACACAGGGTTCGAGCAGTACTTC. Translated: CASSRPNTGFEQYF.

The chain carries TRBV5-1 and TRBJ2-1, with 13 bases lining up with TRBD2. Per germline, CDR1 SGHRS and CDR2 YFSETQ. CDR3 length: 19 amino acids. V was clipped by 4 bases and J by 0 bases; unmatched bases: 10. Written as DNA, the CDR3 is TGCGCCAGCAGCCCCGGGACTAGCGGGACCCATGGCTCCTACAATGAGCAGTTCTTC. This sequence encodes CASSPGTSGTHGSYNEQFF.

The rearrangement uses TRBV6-5 and TRBJ1-2; unclear D gene. This CDR3 has 12 residues. Per germline, CDR1 MNHEY and CDR2 SVGAGI. Trimming shortened V by 6 bases and J by 4 bases, and 9 bases separated the two germline ends. The CDR3 reads CASSPRGYGYTF. CDR3 in DNA: TGTGCCAGCAGCCCCCGCGGCTATGGCTACACCTTC.

CDR3 bases: TGTGCCAGCAGCGCGGACTACTCTACGCAGTATTTT. Translating it yields CASSADYSTQYF. The genes are TRBV6-4 and TRBJ2-3; perhaps TRBD2 as D (6 bases). The CDR3 runs 12 residues. Deletions cut 6 bases from V and 8 bases from J, with 12 bases between. Germline V gene lookup returns CDR1 MRHNA and CDR2 SNTAGT.

The chain links TRBV2 to TRBJ1-2; 7 bases are shared with TRBD1. V lost 4 bases and J lost 5; bases outside the gene matches: 7. Germline CDR1 SNHLY, CDR2 FYNNEI. The CDR3 consists of 14 residues. Here the CDR3 reads CASSGQGLGYGYTF. CDR3 DNA sequence: TGTGCCAGCAGTGGACAGGGCCTGGGATATGGCTACACCTTC.

This clone is a singleton in its sample. The chain joins TRBV6-5 to TRBJ2-5, with 10 bases matching TRBD2. V lost 3 bases to trimming and J lost 4 bases; unmatched junction nucleotides: 2. The germline V gene encodes CDR1 MNHEY and CDR2 SVGAGI. The CDR3 consists of 14 residues. In DNA, the CDR3 is TGTGCCAGCAGTTATAGCGGGGGGCGAGAGACCCAGTACTTC. Its protein product is CASSYSGGRETQYF.

The chain uses TRBV5-1 and TRBJ2-7; maybe TRBD2 (6 bases). The CDR3 contains 17 residues. V was cut by 4 bases and J by 0 bases, with 20 bases left in between. Germline loops: CDR1 SGHRS, CDR2 YFSETQ. CDR3 in DNA: TGCGCCAGCAGCCTTAAGACGCCGGCAGCGGGCTCCTACGAGCAGTACTTC. Translated, it gives CASSLKTPAAGSYEQYF. The whole variable domain, remainder taken from reference TRBV5-1 and TRBJ2-7, is KAGVTQTPRYLIKTRGQQVTLSCSPISGHRSVSWYQQTPGQGLQFLFEYFSETQRNKGNFPGRFSGRQFSNSRSEMNVSTLELGDSALYLCASSLKTPAAGSYEQYFGPGTRLTVT.

The chain employs TRBV5-1 and TRBJ1-6, with 9 bases fitting TRBD1. This CDR3 has 16 residues. In germline, CDR1 is SGHRS, CDR2 YFSETQ. Unmatched junction bases numbered 12, after V lost 4 bases and J lost 10 bases. This chain's CDR3 is CASSAGPWTGESPLHF. As DNA, the CDR3 is TGCGCCAGCAGCGCCGGGCCCTGGACAGGGGAGTCACCCCTCCACTTT.

The chain employs TRBV6-5 and TRBJ2-7, with TRBD2 matching 8 bases. There are 14 residues in the CDR3. Germline V lookup: CDR1 MNHEY, CDR2 SVGAGI. The V and J ends lost 5 bases and 5 bases, in that order; junction bases with no gene match: 8. For the CDR3, the DNA is TGTGCCAGCAGTACCGGGGGGGGGCTGAACGAGCAGTACTTC. Translated, it gives CASSTGGGLNEQYF.

This chain uses TRBV5-1 with TRBJ1-5; D perhaps matches TRBD1 (6 bases). V lost 0 bases, J lost 0 bases, and 10 bases lay in between. In germline, CDR1 is SGHRS, CDR2 YFSETQ. The CDR3 is 16 residues long. CDR3 in DNA: TGCGCCAGCAGCTTGGGGGACACCAATAGCAATCAGCCCCAGCATTTT. Its translation: CASSLGDTNSNQPQHF.

The V call is TRBV6-5, the J call TRBJ2-2, with 9 bases lining up with TRBD1. J lost 3 bases, V lost 6 bases, and 5 bases had no gene match. The germline gives CDR1 MNHEY, CDR2 SVGAGI. This CDR3 is 15 amino acids long. The CDR3 DNA reads as TGTGCCAGCAGAAGGACAGGGGTTGACACCGGGGAGCTGTTTTTT. Its translation: CASRRTGVDTGELFF.

This chain connects TRBV10-1 to TRBJ1-6; D ambiguous. CDR3 length: 13 residues. Per germline, CDR1 WNHNN and CDR2 SYGVQD (reference sequence). Trimming took off 2 bases at V and 7 bases at J, with 6 bases between the two ends. The CDR3 region is CASSEGRNSPLHF. The DNA for the CDR3 is TGCGCCAGCAGTGAGGGGAGGAATTCACCCCTCCACTTT.

The V call is TRBV5-1, the J call TRBJ2-3; perhaps TRBD2 as D (6 bases). The germline V and J ends were trimmed by 7 bases and 4 bases, with 22 bases remaining between them. Germline CDR1 SGHRS, CDR2 YFSETQ. The length of the CDR3 is 16 residues. The CDR3 region has the DNA TGCGCCAGCTCCTTTACGTGGAGGGAGAGGGCAGATACGCAGTATTTT. Amino acid sequence: CASSFTWRERADTQYF.

This clone appeared a single time. V gene TRBV19 combines with J gene TRBJ2-3, with D maybe TRBD1 (5 bases). The germline V gene has CDR1 LNHDA and CDR2 SQIVND (reference sequence). Trimming stripped 9 bases from V and 3 bases from J, with 16 bases between. The CDR3 loop spans 14 amino acids. The CDR3 sequence: CASRDRQRTDTQYF. CDR3 in DNA: TGTGCCAGCAGAGACAGACAGAGAACAGATACGCAGTATTTT. The entire variable domain, with the rest obtained from reference TRBV19 and TRBJ2-3, is as follows: DGGITQSPKYLFRKEGQNVTLSCEQNLNHDAMYWYRQDPGQGLRLIYYSQIVNDFQKGDIAEGYSVSREKKESFPLTVTSAQKNPTAFYLCASRDRQRTDTQYFGPGTRLTVL.

V and J are TRBV18 and TRBJ2-5; tentatively, D is TRBD2 (5 bases). The CDR3 sequence is 13 residues long. Trimming removed 3 bases at V and 7 bases at J, with 12 bases between. Germline CDR1 and CDR2: KGHSH and LQKENI. CDR3 sequence: CASSPGLSGTQYF. The CDR3 region has the DNA TGTGCCAGCTCACCGGGTCTAAGCGGGACCCAGTACTTC.

The chain couples TRBV5-1 to TRBJ2-2; D call uncertain. CDR3 length equals 15 residues. Between the trimmed V and J ends, which lost 3 bases and 1 base, there was a span of 10 bases. CDR1 SGHRS and CDR2 YFSETQ come from the germline V gene. The CDR3 DNA is TGCGCCAGCAGCTACCAGGCCGGGAACACCGGGGAGCTGTTTTTT. Translated: CASSYQAGNTGELFF.

This clone was seen a handful of times. The V and J genes are TRBV19 and TRBJ1-3; TRBD1 is a possible D gene (5 bases). The V end lost 3 bases, the J end lost 3 bases, and 9 bases lay between the germline ends. Germline V gives CDR1 LNHDA, CDR2 SQIVND (reference sequence). This CDR3 comprises 14 residues. CDR3 sequence: CASSIQGDGNTIYF. DNA for the CDR3: TGTGCCAGTAGTATTCAGGGTGATGGAAACACCATATATTTT.

The J gene is TRBJ1-1, the V gene TRBV7-2; possible D gene TRBD1, 5 bases. Looked up from germline, CDR1 is SGHTA and CDR2 is FQGNSA. The CDR3 has 14 amino acids. Trimming pared 3 bases from V and 0 bases from J, leaving 8 bases between. CDR3 nucleotides: TGTGCCAGCAGCTTGGGGCAGCTGAACACTGAAGCTTTCTTT. Translating it yields CASSLGQLNTEAFF. Full variable domain (rest looked up from reference TRBV7-2 and TRBJ1-1): GAGVSQSPSNKVTEKGKDVELRCDPISGHTALYWYRQSLGQGLEFLIYFQGNSAPDKSGLPSDRFSAERTGGSVSTLTIQRTQQEDSAVYLCASSLGQLNTEAFFGQGTRLTVV.

The rearrangement links TRBV10-1 to TRBJ1-6, with D uncertain. This CDR3 has 16 residues. The V gene's germline CDR1 is WNHNN and CDR2 SYGVQD (reference sequence). V lost 2 bases to trimming and J lost 7 bases, with 15 bases between them. The CDR3 DNA reads TGCGCCAGCAGTGAGATGCCGGGAACGGGGAATTCACCCCTCCACTTT. Translating it yields CASSEMPGTGNSPLHF.

The chain carries TRBV2 and TRBJ2-2; D unresolved. In germline, CDR1 is SNHLY, CDR2 FYNNEI. The CDR3 runs to 12 residues. Trimming removed 5 bases at V and 7 bases at J, with 8 bases between. The CDR3 spells CASSTHRGELFF. Here the CDR3 DNA reads TGTGCCAGCAGTACTCATCGCGGGGAGCTGTTTTTT.

The chain has TRBV4-1 and TRBJ2-7; TRBD1 aligns across 7 bases. Looked up from germline, CDR1 is MGHRA and CDR2 is YSYEKL. Trimming took 4 bases from V and 4 from J; bases not matched to a gene: 10. The CDR3 consists of 15 residues. CDR3 region: CASSLGEGADYEQYF. The CDR3 region has the DNA TGCGCCAGCAGCCTGGGTGAGGGGGCGGATTACGAGCAGTACTTC.

The genes are TRBV5-1 and TRBJ1-1, with 8 nucleotides matching TRBD1. The CDR3 loop spans 15 amino acids. V lost 4 bases, J lost 0 bases, and 5 bases stayed unmatched. The V gene's germline CDR1 is SGHRS and CDR2 YFSETQ. CDR3 bases: TGCGCCAGCAGCCCCCCGGACAGGGTGAACACTGAAGCTTTCTTT. It translates to CASSPPDRVNTEAFF. The full variable domain, rest sourced from reference TRBV5-1 and TRBJ1-1, is KAGVTQTPRYLIKTRGQQVTLSCSPISGHRSVSWYQQTPGQGLQFLFEYFSETQRNKGNFPGRFSGRQFSNSRSEMNVSTLELGDSALYLCASSPPDRVNTEAFFGQGTRLTVV.

The CDR3, as DNA: TGCGCCAGCAGCTTGGTGCGGGAAGGAACTGAAGCTTTCTTT. Protein sequence: CASSLVREGTEAFF. This chain joins TRBV5-1 and TRBJ1-1; D is uncertain. The V gene's germline CDR1 is SGHRS and CDR2 YFSETQ. This CDR3 spans 14 amino acids. V was shortened by 0 bases and J by 5 bases, with 11 bases between the two germline ends.

This chain connects TRBV6-5 to TRBJ1-6, with D maybe TRBD1 (6 bases). CDR3 length equals 13 residues. V was clipped by 5 bases and J by 10 bases, with 12 bases between them. Germline-derived CDR1 and CDR2 are MNHEY and SVGAGI. CDR3 protein: CASSTNRDSPLHF. CDR3 DNA: TGTGCCAGCAGTACTAACAGGGACTCACCCCTCCACTTT.

This clone was detected only a few times. The chain joins TRBV5-4 to TRBJ2-3, with D maybe TRBD2 (6 bases). From germline, CDR1 is SGHNT and CDR2 YYREEE (reference sequence). The V end lost 4 bases, the J end lost 13 bases, and 19 bases lay between the germline ends. The CDR3 contains 13 residues. The CDR3 here is CASSTNTGPGEYF. The CDR3, as DNA: TGTGCCAGCAGCACAAACACGGGACCGGGGGAGTATTTT.

V is TRBV19 and J is TRBJ2-3, with TRBD1 as a possible D gene (6 bases). CDR1 is LNHDA and CDR2 is SQIVND in the germline V gene (reference sequence). This CDR3 comprises 14 residues. The V and J ends lost 2 bases and 5 bases respectively, with 11 bases between them. The CDR3 DNA follows: TGTGCCAGTAGTATAAGCAGGGGCAGAGATACGCAGTATTTT. Amino acids: CASSISRGRDTQYF.

The gene calls are TRBV11-2 and TRBJ2-1; 11 nucleotides align to TRBD1. The CDR3 is made up of 15 amino acids. With V trimmed by 5 bases and J by 7 bases, 7 bases remained unmatched. Germline CDR1 and CDR2: SGHAT and FQNNGV. The CDR3 here is CASSLGQGARNEQFF. The CDR3 nucleotides are TGTGCCAGCAGCCTAGGACAGGGGGCTCGTAATGAGCAGTTCTTC.